This TCR beta chain was captured in a study of T cell repertoires in cytomegalovirus infection. The wider study: Both CMV infection and a matching HLA type were indicated by public TCR beta signatures. Regarding the study as a whole: HLA-C-restricted CMV-specific TCR beta clonotypes were dominant in the ex vivo response. People with CMV and the relevant HLA were identified by cumulative public TCR beta family frequency.

The ends were cut back, 6 bases at V and 6 bases at J, with 21 bases in the middle. CDR3 size: 15 residues. The germline V gene encodes CDR1 MNHEY and CDR2 SMNVEV (reference sequence). With respect to this clonotype: What it recognizes is unknown.

TCRdb reprocessed the reads via MiXCR and lists one record per CDR3 protein. This sample has under 150,000 distinct CDR3 sequences; under 30% occur once, and the top ten carry 34%. The specimen was PBMCs, sequenced either directly or after in vitro stimulation (not recorded which). The clonotype originates from a human donor in good health (CMV status not recorded). Some clones in this sample may be carry-over from other donors' samples. This chain links TRBV27 with TRBJ2-7; tentative D call: TRBD1 (8 bases). The DNA of the CDR3 is TGTGCCAGCAGCACGGGGGGCAGGGGGCATGGCGAGCAGTACTTC. As protein: CASSTGGRGHGEQYF.